The 31 T cell receptor beta chains in this list originate from one sample, sequenced in a study of cytomegalovirus exposure and HLA in healthy donors. The study ran its PCR with 60 Vbeta and 13 Jbeta primers. Sequencing was performed with immunoSEQ multiplex PCR; in TCRdb, only in-frame clones are kept and a portion is missing. Here the sample spans approximately 93,000 clones, about four fifths being singletons. The material sequenced was PBMCs. These receptors came from a woman between 40 and 50 years old in good health and CMV-seronegative.

The chain employs TRBV2 and TRBJ2-2; TRBD1 might be the D (6 bases). V lost 7 bases and J lost 4, with 10 bases in between. CDR1 is SNHLY and CDR2 is FYNNEI in the germline V gene. This CDR3 region has 13 residues. CDR3 coding DNA: TGTGCCAGCACCGGACAGCCCACCGGGGAGCTGTTTTTT. This translates into CASTGQPTGELFF.

V gene TRBV6-1 combines with J gene TRBJ2-5, with 9 nucleotides matching TRBD2. V was clipped by 2 bases and J by 5 bases; unmatched bases: 6. This CDR3 is built from 15 residues. Germline V lookup: CDR1 MNHNS, CDR2 SASEGT. DNA for the CDR3: TGTGCCAGCAGTGAACCCGGGACTAGCTACGAGACCCAGTACTTC. Protein product: CASSEPGTSYETQYF.

The CDR3 loop is CASSPTYRGDTEAFF. In DNA, the CDR3 is TGTGCCAGCAGCCCAACCTACCGGGGGGACACTGAAGCTTTCTTT. The chain combines TRBV6-5 with TRBJ1-1; the D gene is possibly TRBD1 (5 bases). Germline CDR1 is MNHEY and CDR2 is SVGAGI. Trimming stripped 6 bases from V and 3 bases from J, with 17 bases between. The CDR3 extends over 15 amino acids.

The rearrangement links TRBV4-2 to TRBJ2-7; perhaps TRBD1 as D (5 bases). The ends were cut back, 1 base at V and 2 bases at J, with 9 bases in the middle. The CDR3 has 14 residues. The germline V gene encodes CDR1 LGHNA and CDR2 YNFKEQ. The CDR3 bases are TGTGCCAGCAGCCAAGGGGTAGGGGCCTACGAGCAGTACTTC. It codes for CASSQGVGAYEQYF.

The rearrangement joins TRBV2 to TRBJ1-2; 10 bases match TRBD1. The CDR3 length is 14 residues. CDR1 and CDR2 (germline): SNHLY, FYNNEI. The V gene end was trimmed by 1 base and the J gene end by 7 bases; junction bases not matched to a gene: 3. The CDR3 DNA sequence: TGTGCCAGCAGTGAAGTCGGGGACAGGGGTGGCTACACCTTC. Residues: CASSEVGDRGGYTF.

V is TRBV2 and J is TRBJ1-1; D unresolved. V lost 6 bases to trimming and J lost 7 bases, with 9 bases between them. CDR1 and CDR2 from the germline V gene are SNHLY and FYNNEI. This CDR3 has 11 residues. The CDR3 region has the DNA TGTGCCAGCAGCGGGAGGCTTGAAGCTTTCTTT. This encodes CASSGRLEAFF.

The V gene is TRBV29-1, the J gene TRBJ2-1; 10 bases map to TRBD1. Looked up from germline, CDR1 is SQVTM and CDR2 is ANQGSEA. The CDR3 has 14 residues. The V segment lost 6 bases and the J segment 7 bases; nucleotides outside the gene matches: 9. CDR3 DNA: TGCAGCGTGACTCGGGACAGGGGTAATAATGAGCAGTTCTTC. Amino acids: CSVTRDRGNNEQFF.

Concerning this clone: Within the sample, other DNA sequences also encode this same CDR3. The J gene is TRBJ2-3, the V gene TRBV7-9, with TRBD2 identical over 8 bases. Looked up from germline, CDR1 is SEHNR and CDR2 is FQNEAQ (reference sequence). The V and J ends lost 3 bases and 3 bases, in that order; junction bases with no gene match: 2. This CDR3 contains 14 residues. The CDR3 protein is CASSLSGGTDTQYF. The DNA for the CDR3 is TGTGCCAGCAGCTTGAGCGGGGGTACAGATACGCAGTATTTT.

A single count supports this clone. The rearrangement joins TRBV4-3 to TRBJ2-1; the match to TRBD2 covers 11 bases. CDR1 and CDR2 (germline): LGHNA, YSLEER. V shed 8 bases, J shed 4 bases, and the junction held 4 bases outside the gene matches. This CDR3 has 14 amino acids. The DNA of the CDR3 is TGCGCCAGCGGTAGCGGGGGGGCGTACAATGAGCAGTTCTTC. Translation: CASGSGGAYNEQFF.

This clone was detected a few times. The chain is built from TRBV5-6 and TRBJ1-2; D is possibly TRBD1 (5 bases). The V end lost 0 bases, the J end lost 10 bases, and 13 bases lay between the germline ends. The CDR3 is made up of 13 amino acids. The V gene's germline CDR1 is SGHDT and CDR2 YYEEEE. CDR3 DNA: TGTGCCAGCAGCTTGGGGCAGGGTCCCTCCTACACCTTC. This sequence encodes CASSLGQGPSYTF.

This chain joins TRBV6-6 and TRBJ2-7; 9 bases are a match to TRBD2. The CDR3 contains 13 residues. V was clipped by 11 bases and J by 2 bases; unmatched bases: 7. The germline CDR1 and CDR2 sequences are MNHNY and SVGAGI (reference sequence). The DNA for the CDR3 is TGTGCCGCCCAGCGGGGGGAAACCTACGAGCAGTACTTC. Amino acid sequence: CAAQRGETYEQYF.

The V gene is TRBV5-5, the J gene TRBJ1-5, with D unresolved. The V end was cut by 4 bases, the J end by 2 bases, with 16 bases between. CDR3 length: 16 residues. Germline loops: CDR1 SGHKS, CDR2 YYEKEE (reference sequence). CDR3 sequence: CASSPRGPNGNQPQHF. The CDR3 nucleotides read TGTGCCAGCAGCCCACGGGGTCCGAATGGCAATCAGCCCCAGCATTTT.

This chain uses TRBV6-1 with TRBJ1-2; D not certain. The CDR3 consists of 13 residues. V gave up 0 bases and J gave up 4 bases, with 6 bases separating them. Germline V gene sequence: CDR1 MNHNS, CDR2 SASEGT. In nucleotides, the CDR3 is TGTGCCAGCAGTGAAGCTCGAGGCTATGGCTACACCTTC. Encoded protein: CASSEARGYGYTF.

In the case of this clone: This same CDR3 is encoded by further DNA sequences in the sample. This chain links TRBV20-1 with TRBJ1-1, with 8 bases aligning to TRBD1. The CDR3 runs to 11 residues. J lost 7 bases, V lost 3 bases, and 1 base had no gene match. Germline loops: CDR1 DFQATT, CDR2 SNEGSKA (reference sequence). The CDR3 protein is CSASGQGEAFF. As DNA, the CDR3 is TGCAGTGCTAGCGGACAGGGTGAAGCTTTCTTT.

Here the CDR3 reads CAITQGIEAFF. CDR3 sequence (DNA): TGTGCCATCACCCAGGGTATTGAAGCTTTCTTT. The chain recombines TRBV10-3 with TRBJ1-1; the D gene is possibly TRBD1 (5 bases). Deletions cut 7 bases from V and 7 bases from J, with 10 bases between. The CDR3 has 11 amino acids. CDR1 is ENHRY and CDR2 is SYGVKD in the germline V gene.

The chain recombines TRBV18 with TRBJ2-7, with D perhaps matching TRBD2 (5 bases). This CDR3 is built from 15 residues. The V gene lost 4 bases and the J gene lost 8 bases, with 21 bases spanning the gap. The germline gives CDR1 KGHSH, CDR2 LQKENI. Here the CDR3 DNA reads TGTGCCAGCTCACGCATGCCGGGAACCCAGGATCAGCAGTACTTC. It yields the protein CASSRMPGTQDQQYF. The whole variable domain, filled in from reference TRBV18 and TRBJ2-7, reads NAGVMQNPRHLVRRRGQEARLRCSPMKGHSHVYWYRQLPEEGLKFMVYLQKENIIDESGMPKERFSAEFPKEGPSILRIQQVVRGDSAAYFCASSRMPGTQDQQYFGPGTRLTVT.

This clone was detected a few times. V and J are TRBV5-5 and TRBJ1-1; D is possibly TRBD1 (5 bases). V was cut by 4 bases and J by 7 bases, with 8 bases left in between. CDR3 length: 11 amino acids. The V gene's germline CDR1 is SGHKS and CDR2 YYEKEE (reference sequence). The CDR3 sequence is CASSRTFEAFF. The CDR3 DNA is TGTGCCAGCAGCAGGACATTTGAAGCTTTCTTT.

The J gene is TRBJ2-4, the V gene TRBV2; perhaps TRBD1 as D (5 bases). The ends were cut back, 6 bases at V and 0 bases at J, with 15 bases in the middle. This CDR3 spans 16 amino acids. Germline V lookup: CDR1 SNHLY, CDR2 FYNNEI. The CDR3 protein is CASSADMSLAKNIQYF. In DNA, the CDR3 is TGTGCCAGCAGCGCGGACATGTCGCTAGCCAAAAACATTCAGTACTTC.

V is TRBV5-8 and J is TRBJ2-7; perhaps TRBD2 as D (6 bases). The CDR3 runs to 14 residues. CDR1 and CDR2 (germline): SGHTS, YDEGEE. V was shortened by 1 base and J by 6 bases, with 14 bases between the two germline ends. Written as DNA, the CDR3 is TGTGCCAGCAGCTTGAGGCGGGGAGGTGGCGAGCAGTACTTC. Its translation: CASSLRRGGGEQYF.

This chain joins TRBV7-8 and TRBJ2-1; 16 bases align to TRBD2. Germline V CDR1 and CDR2: SGHVS, FQNEAQ. CDR3 length equals 20 residues. Unmatched junction bases numbered 7, after V lost 2 bases and J lost 0 bases. The CDR3 bases are TGTGCCAGCAGCTTATACCCCGGGACTAGCGGGGGGGACTCCTACAATGAGCAGTTCTTC. Its protein is CASSLYPGTSGGDSYNEQFF.

J is TRBJ1-6 and V is TRBV9; D gene uncertain. This CDR3 has 13 residues. The V gene lost 0 bases and the J gene lost 7 bases, with 5 bases spanning the gap. The germline gives CDR1 SGDLS, CDR2 YYNGEE. CDR3 bases: TGTGCCAGCAGCGTAGGCGAAAATTCACCCCTCCACTTT. It translates to CASSVGENSPLHF.

The gene calls are TRBV5-1 and TRBJ2-3, with 8 bases matching TRBD1. Looked up from germline, CDR1 is SGHRS and CDR2 is YFSETQ. Germline trimming cut 3 bases from V and 5 bases from J; bases unmatched to any gene: 2. This CDR3 comprises 13 residues. The CDR3 loop reads CASSSGGRDTQYF. In DNA form, the CDR3 reads TGCGCCAGCAGCTCAGGGGGCAGAGATACGCAGTATTTT. Using reference TRBV5-1 and TRBJ2-3 for the parts outside the CDR3, the full variable domain is KAGVTQTPRYLIKTRGQQVTLSCSPISGHRSVSWYQQTPGQGLQFLFEYFSETQRNKGNFPGRFSGRQFSNSRSEMNVSTLELGDSALYLCASSSGGRDTQYFGPGTRLTVL.

The chain carries TRBV5-4 and TRBJ1-1; D gene ambiguous. The germline V gene encodes CDR1 SGHNT and CDR2 YYREEE (reference sequence). Trimming removed 0 bases at V and 3 bases at J, with 9 bases between. The CDR3 spans 14 residues. The CDR3 bases are TGTGCCAGCAGCTTGGCTGGGCAAGACACTGAAGCTTTCTTT. Translated: CASSLAGQDTEAFF.

The chain has TRBV5-1 and TRBJ2-7, with 8 nucleotides matching TRBD1. The V gene's germline CDR1 is SGHRS and CDR2 YFSETQ. V was pared by 4 bases and J by 1 base, with 7 bases of the junction left unmatched. The CDR3 consists of 15 residues. This CDR3 reads CASSPGTGRSYEQYF. CDR3 coding DNA: TGCGCCAGCAGCCCCGGGACAGGAAGATCCTACGAGCAGTACTTC.

The chain joins TRBV7-9 to TRBJ1-1; D call uncertain. Between the trimmed V and J ends, which lost 4 bases and 2 bases, there was a span of 14 bases. The CDR3 covers 15 residues. The germline CDR1 and CDR2 sequences are SEHNR and FQNEAQ (reference sequence). The CDR3 DNA is TGTGCCAGCAGCTCCTACTCGGCGGCCAACACTGAAGCTTTCTTT. Protein: CASSSYSAANTEAFF. The whole variable domain, remainder taken from reference TRBV7-9 and TRBJ1-1, is DTGVSQNPRHKITKRGQNVTFRCDPISEHNRLYWYRQTLGQGPEFLTYFQNEAQLEKSRLLSDRFSAERPKGSFSTLEIQRTEQGDSAMYLCASSSYSAANTEAFFGQGTRLTVV.

The chain employs TRBV6-1 and TRBJ1-1; TRBD1 aligns across 9 bases. Germline assignment: CDR1 MNHNS and CDR2 SASEGT. The V gene end was trimmed by 6 bases and the J gene end by 3 bases; junction bases not matched to a gene: 8. The CDR3 length is 15 residues. The CDR3 region is CASRLGDRDDTEAFF. In DNA form, the CDR3 reads TGTGCCAGCAGACTGGGGGACAGGGATGACACTGAAGCTTTCTTT.

The V gene is TRBV28, the J gene TRBJ1-2, with D uncertain. This CDR3 is 14 amino acids long. CDR1 is MDHEN, CDR2 SYDVKM, per germline. V shed 7 bases and J shed 4 bases, with 16 bases lying between them. CDR3 in DNA: TGTGCCAGCACTCGAGGCGGGAGCGGCTATGGCTACACCTTC. Protein product: CASTRGGSGYGYTF.

This clone was counted a single time. The chain couples TRBV18 to TRBJ1-1; TRBD1 might be the D (5 bases). The germline V and J ends were trimmed by 6 bases and 0 bases, with 11 bases remaining between them. The CDR3 length is 14 residues. The germline gives CDR1 KGHSH, CDR2 LQKENI. CDR3 DNA sequence: TGTGCCAGCTCGCCGGGGGAGGTGAACACTGAAGCTTTCTTT. Protein product: CASSPGEVNTEAFF.

CDR3 amino acids: CASSGTGGAPLHF. CDR3 coding DNA: TGTGCCAGCAGCGGGACAGGGGGGGCACCCCTCCACTTT. This chain joins TRBV9 and TRBJ1-6; the match to TRBD1 covers 10 bases. The CDR3 has 13 amino acids. The germline V gene has CDR1 SGDLS and CDR2 YYNGEE. V was clipped by 3 bases and J by 11 bases; unmatched bases: 2.

This rearrangement joins TRBV9 to TRBJ2-7; 11 bases align to TRBD2. J was trimmed by 6 bases and V by 0 bases; bases with no gene match: 5. Germline V gives CDR1 SGDLS, CDR2 YYNGEE. The length of the CDR3 is 15 residues. The CDR3 region is CASSVGGLAASEQYF. The CDR3 DNA follows: TGTGCCAGCAGCGTAGGGGGACTAGCGGCCTCCGAGCAGTACTTC.

This clone was found many times. V is TRBV7-9 and J is TRBJ1-2, with 9 positions matching TRBD1. Germline V gene lookup returns CDR1 SEHNR and CDR2 FQNEAQ (reference sequence). V gave up 4 bases and J gave up 6 bases; unmatched junction bases: 9. The CDR3 length is 15 residues. CDR3 loop: CASSSQNRGLHGYTF. The CDR3 DNA is TGTGCCAGCAGCTCCCAAAACAGGGGGCTGCATGGCTACACCTTC.